The 8 T cell receptor beta chains below were found in one sample sequenced in a study of cytomegalovirus exposure and HLA in healthy donors. PCR used 60 Vbeta primers and 13 Jbeta primers. Produced via immunoSEQ multiplex PCR; TCRdb's table is partial and in-frame only. The sample contains about 160,000 clones, around four fifths of which appear only once. Source material: PBMCs. These receptors came from a woman aged 45-60 years in good health and CMV-seronegative.

The chain uses TRBV7-2 and TRBJ2-1; 11 bases match TRBD2. This CDR3 comprises 18 residues. The junction had 10 bases not matched to a gene; V was cut back by 6 bases and J by 0 bases. Germline V gives CDR1 SGHTA, CDR2 FQGNSA. CDR3 sequence (DNA): TGTGCCAGCAGAAAGGGACTAGCGGAAGGCAGCTCCTACAATGAGCAGTTCTTC. Encoded protein: CASRKGLAEGSSYNEQFF.

The chain employs TRBV11-2 and TRBJ1-5; D gene unclear. CDR1 is SGHAT, CDR2 FQNNGV, per germline. V lost 3 bases and J 11 bases, leaving 14 bases between the germline ends. This CDR3 is 13 amino acids long. CDR3: CASSFGRSSSQHF. CDR3 DNA sequence: TGTGCCAGCAGCTTTGGCAGGTCCTCGTCCCAGCATTTT.

The chain couples TRBV7-8 to TRBJ2-7, with D perhaps TRBD2 (5 bases). The CDR3 has 14 amino acids. CDR1 and CDR2 (germline): SGHVS, FQNEAQ. V dropped 1 base and J dropped 3 bases, with 10 bases sitting between them. This CDR3 is CASSLGAGGYEQYF. The CDR3 bases are TGTGCCAGCAGCTTAGGGGCGGGCGGCTACGAGCAGTACTTC.

This clone was recorded a few times. The rearrangement uses TRBV15 and TRBJ1-5; D may be TRBD1 (5 bases). The CDR3 is 13 amino acids. Trimming shortened V by 5 bases and J by 6 bases, and 11 bases separated the two germline ends. CDR1 is LNHNV, CDR2 YYDKDF, per germline (reference sequence). Here the CDR3 DNA reads TGTGCCACCAGCTTCAGGGTGGGTCAGCCCCAGCATTTT. This sequence encodes CATSFRVGQPQHF.

The table lists this clone with a count of one. CDR3 protein: CASSVYNSASTDTQYF. The CDR3 coding sequence is TGTGCCAGCAGCGTATATAATAGCGCTAGCACAGATACGCAGTATTTT. The chain links TRBV9 to TRBJ2-3; TRBD2 is a possible D gene (5 bases). This CDR3 is 16 amino acids long. The V gene lost 1 base and the J gene lost 0 bases, with 12 bases spanning the gap. From germline, CDR1 is SGDLS and CDR2 YYNGEE.

V usage is TRBV11-3 and J usage is TRBJ2-7, with D perhaps matching TRBD2 (6 bases). The CDR3 covers 15 residues. V lost 2 bases and J lost 1, with 12 bases in between. CDR1 SGHNT and CDR2 YENEEA come from the germline V gene. The DNA of the CDR3 is TGTGCCAGCAGCTTAATGGCGGGAACATCCTACGAGCAGTACTTC. Translation: CASSLMAGTSYEQYF.

The J gene is TRBJ2-7, the V gene TRBV18; 7 bases fit TRBD2. This CDR3 is 15 amino acids long. Germline CDR1 reads KGHSH; CDR2 reads LQKENI. V trimming: 3 bases; J trimming: 6 bases; junction bases outside the gene matches: 11. The CDR3 DNA sequence: TGTGCCAGCTCACCCCCATCTGGGGGGGTGGGCGAGCAGTACTTC. Encoded protein: CASSPPSGGVGEQYF. Combining the CDR3 with reference TRBV18 and TRBJ2-7 gives the whole variable domain NAGVMQNPRHLVRRRGQEARLRCSPMKGHSHVYWYRQLPEEGLKFMVYLQKENIIDESGMPKERFSAEFPKEGPSILRIQQVVRGDSAAYFCASSPPSGGVGEQYFGPGTRLTVT.

This clone was detected once. CDR3 region: CASRSLQGGNQPQHF. CDR3 DNA: TGTGCCAGCAGGTCTCTTCAGGGAGGTAATCAGCCCCAGCATTTT. This chain uses TRBV2 with TRBJ1-5, with D perhaps TRBD1 (5 bases). V was clipped by 6 bases and J by 4 bases, with 16 bases between them. The CDR3 contains 15 residues. Germline V CDR1 and CDR2: SNHLY, FYNNEI.